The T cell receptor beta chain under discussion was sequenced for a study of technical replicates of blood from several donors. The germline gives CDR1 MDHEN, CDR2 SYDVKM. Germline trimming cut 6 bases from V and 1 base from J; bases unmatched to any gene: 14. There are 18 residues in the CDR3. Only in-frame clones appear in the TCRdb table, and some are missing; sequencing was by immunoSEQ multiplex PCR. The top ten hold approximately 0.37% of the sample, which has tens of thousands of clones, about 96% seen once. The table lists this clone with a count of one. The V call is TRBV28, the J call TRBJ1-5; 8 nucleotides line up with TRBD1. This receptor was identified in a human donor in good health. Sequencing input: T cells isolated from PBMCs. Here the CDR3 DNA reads TGTGCCAGCAGAACTAGGCCAGGGGGCGTTTTGAGCAATCAGCCCCAGCATTTT. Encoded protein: CASRTRPGGVLSNQPQHF.